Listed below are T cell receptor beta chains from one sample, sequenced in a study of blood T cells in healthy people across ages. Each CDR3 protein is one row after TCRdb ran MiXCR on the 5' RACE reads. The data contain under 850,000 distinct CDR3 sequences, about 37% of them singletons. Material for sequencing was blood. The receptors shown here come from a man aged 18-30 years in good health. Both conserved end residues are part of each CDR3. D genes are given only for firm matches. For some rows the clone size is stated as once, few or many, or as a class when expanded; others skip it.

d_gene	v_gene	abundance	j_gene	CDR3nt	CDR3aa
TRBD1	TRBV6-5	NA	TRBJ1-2	TGTGCCAGCAGTTATGGTGGGACAGGCCCGGGCTACACCTTC	CASSYGGTGPGYTF
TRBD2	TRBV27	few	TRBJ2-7	TGTGCCAGCAGTCCGGAAGCGGGGGGTTGGTATGAGCAGTACTTC	CASSPEAGGWYEQYF
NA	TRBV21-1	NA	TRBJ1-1	TGTGCCAGCAGCAACGTCCCCTTGGGACAGGGGGCAGGGGACAGAATGAACACTGAAGCTTTCTTT	CASSNVPLGQGAGDRMNTEAFF
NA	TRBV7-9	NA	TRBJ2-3	TGTGCCTGCAGCGACGGCGCGGCAGATACGCAGTATTTT	CACSDGAADTQYF
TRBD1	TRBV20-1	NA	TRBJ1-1	TGCAGTGCTAGGGGGACAGGGATGAACACTGAAGCTTTCTTT	CSARGTGMNTEAFF
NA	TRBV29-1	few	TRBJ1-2	TGCAGCGTTGAGCAGCTTCTAAAAAACTATGGCTACACCTTC	CSVEQLLKNYGYTF
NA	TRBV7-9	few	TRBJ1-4	TGTGCCAGCAGTATAACAGGGTCTGAAAAACTGTTTTTT	CASSITGSEKLFF
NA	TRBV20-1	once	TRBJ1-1	TGCAGTGCTAGTAGGGAGGTGGACACTGAAGCTTTCTTT	CSASREVDTEAFF
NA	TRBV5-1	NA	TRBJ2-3	TGCGCCAGCAGCGTGGAGGGTGGCGGTACGCAGTATTTT	CASSVEGGGTQYF
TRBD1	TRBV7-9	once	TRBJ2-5	TGTGCCAGCAGCTTAGGGGACAGGGCTTTGGAGACCCAGTACTTC	CASSLGDRALETQYF
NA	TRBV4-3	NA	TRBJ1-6	TGCGCCAGCAGCCAAGATAGTACAGGGAGTATCTATAATTCACCCCTCCACTTT	CASSQDSTGSIYNSPLHF
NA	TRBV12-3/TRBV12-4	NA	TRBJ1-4	TGTGCCAGCAGTTCCCGGGATCCGTGGGGGCTTAATGAAAAACTGTTTTTT	CASSSRDPWGLNEKLFF
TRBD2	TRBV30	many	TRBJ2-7	TGTGCCTGGAGCCCCCGACTAGCGGGACAATTGAACGAGCAGTACTTC	CAWSPRLAGQLNEQYF
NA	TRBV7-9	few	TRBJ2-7	TGTGCCAGCAGCCCCCACCGACGGAGTATAGACGAGCAGTACTTC	CASSPHRRSIDEQYF